The TCR beta chain described here comes from a study of blood T cell repertoires in COVID-19. Overall study context: Sites across the United States, Italy and Spain contributed samples from acute and convalescent COVID-19.

As handled by the study authors: The assay estimated nucleated cells by amplifying reference gene primers. Generated by immunoSEQ multiplex PCR, the TCRdb table keeps only in-frame clones and is missing some. The V and J calls and clone size come from that table; D and trimming were worked out from the DNA. The profile covers around 19,000 clones, with about 88% appearing a single time and about 10% taken by the ten largest. The trim removed 2 bases at V and 5 bases at J, leaving 4 bases unmatched. Germline values: CDR1 SNHLY, CDR2 FYNNEI. The CDR3 has 15 residues. The rearrangement uses TRBV2 and TRBJ2-2; 8 bases line up with TRBD1. The sequenced sample consisted of peripheral blood. The source is a human donor in a cohort sampled during active COVID-19. The CDR3 region is CASSEWDRITGELFF. DNA for the CDR3: TGTGCCAGCAGTGAATGGGACAGGATTACCGGGGAGCTGTTTTTT.